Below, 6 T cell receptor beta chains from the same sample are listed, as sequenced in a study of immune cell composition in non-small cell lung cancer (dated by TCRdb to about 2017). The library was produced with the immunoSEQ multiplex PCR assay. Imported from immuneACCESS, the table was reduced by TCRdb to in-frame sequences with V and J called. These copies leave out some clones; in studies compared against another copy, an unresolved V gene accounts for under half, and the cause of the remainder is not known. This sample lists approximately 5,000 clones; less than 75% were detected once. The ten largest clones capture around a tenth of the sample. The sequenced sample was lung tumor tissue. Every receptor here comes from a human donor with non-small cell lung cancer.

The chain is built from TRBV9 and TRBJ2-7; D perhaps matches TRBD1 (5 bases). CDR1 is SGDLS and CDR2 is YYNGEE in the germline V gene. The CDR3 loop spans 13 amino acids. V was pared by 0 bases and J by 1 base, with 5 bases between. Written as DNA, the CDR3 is TGTGCCAGCAGCGTAGAGGGGTCCTACGAGCAGTACTTC. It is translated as CASSVEGSYEQYF.

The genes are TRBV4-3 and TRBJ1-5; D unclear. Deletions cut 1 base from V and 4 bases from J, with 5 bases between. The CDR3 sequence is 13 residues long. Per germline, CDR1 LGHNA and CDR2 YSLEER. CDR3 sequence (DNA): TGCGCCAGCAGCCAAGGAGGGAATCAGCCCCAGCATTTT. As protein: CASSQGGNQPQHF.

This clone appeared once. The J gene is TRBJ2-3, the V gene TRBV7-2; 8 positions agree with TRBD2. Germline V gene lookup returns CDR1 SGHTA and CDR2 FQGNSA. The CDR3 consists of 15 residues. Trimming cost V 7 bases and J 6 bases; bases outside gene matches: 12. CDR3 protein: CASTPHPGGADTQYF. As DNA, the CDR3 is TGTGCCAGCACCCCCCATCCGGGAGGGGCGGATACGCAGTATTTT.

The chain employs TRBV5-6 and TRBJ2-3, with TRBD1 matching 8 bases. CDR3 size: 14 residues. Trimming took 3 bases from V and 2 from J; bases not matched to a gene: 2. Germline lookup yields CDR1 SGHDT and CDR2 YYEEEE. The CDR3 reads CASSSDRVTDTQYF. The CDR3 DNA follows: TGTGCCAGCAGCTCGGACAGGGTCACAGATACGCAGTATTTT.

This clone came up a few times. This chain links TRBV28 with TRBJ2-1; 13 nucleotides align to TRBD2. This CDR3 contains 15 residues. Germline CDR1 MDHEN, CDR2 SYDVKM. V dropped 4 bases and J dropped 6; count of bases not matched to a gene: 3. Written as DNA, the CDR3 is TGTGCCAGCAGTTCGGGACTAGCGGGAATCAATGAGCAGTTCTTC. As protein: CASSSGLAGINEQFF.

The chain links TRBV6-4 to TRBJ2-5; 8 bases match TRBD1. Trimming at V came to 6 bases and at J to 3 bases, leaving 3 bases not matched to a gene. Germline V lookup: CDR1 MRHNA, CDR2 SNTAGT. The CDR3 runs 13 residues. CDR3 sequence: CASSQTGEETQYF. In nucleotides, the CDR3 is TGTGCCAGCAGCCAGACAGGGGAAGAGACCCAGTACTTC.